The clone carrying this TCR beta chain has more than one count but fewer than ten. These data are taken from a study of metastatic and nonmetastatic thyroid tumors. No patient had received any treatment before thyroid surgery. TCRdb called clones again from the PCR reads with MiXCR. This repertoire shows approximately 20,000 clones, 28% found once; its top ten account for about 10%. V lost 3 bases, J lost 5 bases, and 5 bases lay in between. CDR1 LGHNT and CDR2 FRNRAP come from the germline V gene. The CDR3 length is 11 residues. V usage is TRBV12-5 and J usage is TRBJ2-7; D remains unclear. This clonotype was sampled from a female donor with papillary thyroid cancer or a benign thyroid nodule (not recorded which). Some clones in this sample may be carry-over from other donors' samples. Sequencing was done on a sample of tumor tissue. This chain's CDR3 is CASGLGDEQYF. The CDR3 coding sequence is TGTGCTAGTGGTTTAGGAGACGAGCAGTACTTC.